This record covers a single T cell receptor (beta chain). The data are from a study of blood T cell repertoires in COVID-19. For the study at large: The United States, Italy and Spain provided the acute and convalescent COVID-19 samples.

This CDR3 contains 16 residues. Per germline, CDR1 SGHRS and CDR2 YFSETQ. The V gene lost 1 base and the J gene lost 3 bases, with 13 bases spanning the gap. Libraries were prepared by immunoSEQ multiplex PCR; TCRdb keeps only in-frame clonotypes and omits some of them. The repertoire holds roughly 220,000 clones, with 90% as singletons. Sequencing was performed on PBMCs or T cells enriched from blood (not recorded which). The sequence derives from a man aged 25 to 40 who had been exposed to COVID-19. The rearrangement uses TRBV5-1 and TRBJ1-4; D may be TRBD1 (5 bases). This CDR3 reads CASSLSGRPPNEKLFF. The CDR3 DNA reads TGCGCCAGCAGCTTGTCAGGGAGGCCCCCTAATGAAAAACTGTTTTTT.